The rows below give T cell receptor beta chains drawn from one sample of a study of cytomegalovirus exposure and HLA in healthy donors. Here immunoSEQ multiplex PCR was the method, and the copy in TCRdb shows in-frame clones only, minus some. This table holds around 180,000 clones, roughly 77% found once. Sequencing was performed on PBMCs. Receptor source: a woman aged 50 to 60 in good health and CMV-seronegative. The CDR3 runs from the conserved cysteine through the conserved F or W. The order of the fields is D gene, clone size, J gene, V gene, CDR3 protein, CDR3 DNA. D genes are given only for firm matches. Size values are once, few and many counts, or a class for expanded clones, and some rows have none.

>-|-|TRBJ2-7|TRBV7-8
CASSTPGQYEQYF
TGTGCCAGCAGTACCCCGGGACAATACGAGCAGTACTTC
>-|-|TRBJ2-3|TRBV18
CASSLITGSTDTQYF
TGTGCCAGCTCACTTATCACAGGGAGCACAGATACGCAGTATTTT
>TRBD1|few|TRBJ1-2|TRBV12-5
CASGWDRGRGYTF
TGTGCTAGTGGTTGGGACAGGGGTAGGGGCTACACCTTC
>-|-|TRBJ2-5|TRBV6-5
CASSLRRGQETQYF
TGTGCCAGCAGCCTACGGAGGGGCCAAGAGACCCAGTACTTC
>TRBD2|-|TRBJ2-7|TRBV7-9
CASSRTSGFYEQYF
TGTGCCAGCAGCCGGACTAGCGGGTTTTACGAGCAGTACTTC
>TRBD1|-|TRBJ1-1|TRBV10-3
CAMRDRLNTEAFF
TGTGCCATGAGGGACAGGTTGAACACTGAAGCTTTCTTT
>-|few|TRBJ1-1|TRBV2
CASYGGNTEAFF
TGTGCCAGCTACGGAGGGAACACTGAAGCTTTCTTT
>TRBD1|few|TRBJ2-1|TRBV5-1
CASSLDRGRIYNEQFF
TGCGCCAGCAGCTTGGATAGGGGGCGCATCTACAATGAGCAGTTCTTC
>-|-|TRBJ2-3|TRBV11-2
CASSLDGLAITSTDTQYF
TGTGCCAGCAGCTTAGATGGGCTAGCGATAACTAGCACAGATACGCAGTATTTT
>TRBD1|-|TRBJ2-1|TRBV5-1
CASSLQGTGSVRLQGYNEQFF
TGCGCCAGCAGCTTGCAGGGGACAGGGTCTGTACGACTCCAGGGCTACAATGAGCAGTTCTTC
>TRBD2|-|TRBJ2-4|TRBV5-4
CASSLWAGVAKNIQYF
TGTGCCAGCAGCTTGTGGGCGGGAGTGGCCAAAAACATTCAGTACTTC
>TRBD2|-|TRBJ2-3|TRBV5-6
CASSLRLAGATDTQYF
TGTGCCAGCAGCCTCAGACTAGCGGGAGCCACAGATACGCAGTATTTT
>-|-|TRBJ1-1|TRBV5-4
CASSRPREVTEAFF
TGTGCCAGCAGCAGGCCCAGGGAAGTAACTGAAGCTTTCTTT
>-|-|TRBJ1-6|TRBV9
CASSAELWARFNSSPLHF
TGTGCCAGCAGCGCGGAACTGTGGGCCAGGTTTAATAGTTCACCCCTCCACTTT
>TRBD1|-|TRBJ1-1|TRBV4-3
CASSQERDRLMNTEAFF
TGCGCCAGCAGCCAAGAGAGGGACAGGCTTATGAACACTGAAGCTTTCTTT
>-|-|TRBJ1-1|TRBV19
CASSIKQGGTEAFF
TGTGCCAGTAGTATAAAGCAGGGTGGCACTGAAGCTTTCTTT
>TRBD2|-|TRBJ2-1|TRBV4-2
CASSQGLAAANNEQFF
TGTGCCAGCAGCCAAGGACTAGCGGCAGCTAACAATGAGCAGTTCTTC
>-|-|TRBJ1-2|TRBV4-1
CASSQDDARGGYTF
TGCGCCAGCAGCCAAGACGACGCCCGGGGGGGCTACACCTTC
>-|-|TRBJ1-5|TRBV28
CASSLPDRSNQPQHF
TGTGCCAGCAGTTTACCCGACAGAAGTAATCAGCCCCAGCATTTT
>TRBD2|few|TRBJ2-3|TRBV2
CASSGGLAGTDTQYF
TGTGCCAGCAGTGGAGGGCTAGCGGGCACAGATACGCAGTATTTT
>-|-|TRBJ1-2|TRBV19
CASRWSRFAGGYTF
TGTGCCAGTAGATGGAGCAGATTCGCTGGTGGCTACACCTTC
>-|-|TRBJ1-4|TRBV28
CASRRGPAGEKLFF
TGTGCCAGCCGCAGGGGCCCCGCAGGTGAAAAACTGTTTTTT
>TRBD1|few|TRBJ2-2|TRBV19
CASSMTGIDTGELFF
TGTGCCAGTAGTATGACAGGGATCGACACCGGGGAGCTGTTTTTT
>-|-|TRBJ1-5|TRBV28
CASSLRSPSPIVQPQHF
TGTGCCAGCAGTTTACGGTCCCCATCCCCGATAGTTCAGCCCCAGCATTTT
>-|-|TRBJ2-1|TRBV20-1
CSAGWRDEQFF
TGCAGTGCAGGTTGGAGGGATGAGCAGTTCTTC
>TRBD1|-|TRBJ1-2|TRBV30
CAWRGTGDSGYTF
TGTGCCTGGAGAGGGACAGGGGATTCGGGCTACACCTTC
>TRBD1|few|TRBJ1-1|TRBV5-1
CASTRQGGAGMNTEAFF
TGCGCCAGCACCCGACAGGGGGGTGCCGGGATGAACACTGAAGCTTTCTTT
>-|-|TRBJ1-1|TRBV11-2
CASSLRRAQKENTEAFF
TGTGCCAGCAGCTTAAGGAGGGCCCAGAAGGAGAACACTGAAGCTTTCTTT
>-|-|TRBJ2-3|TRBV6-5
CASSSTRGSTDTQYF
TGTGCCAGCAGTTCCACCCGGGGGAGCACAGATACGCAGTATTTT
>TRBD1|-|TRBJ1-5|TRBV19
CASRHQGGSLQPQHF
TGTGCCAGTAGACATCAGGGGGGCAGTTTACAGCCCCAGCATTTT
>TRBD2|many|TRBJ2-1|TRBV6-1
CASSGLAGGHNEQFF
TGTGCCAGCAGTGGACTAGCGGGGGGGCACAATGAGCAGTTCTTC
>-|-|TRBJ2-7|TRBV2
CASSAGSGRSSYEQYF
TGTGCCAGCAGTGCGGGCAGCGGCCGCAGCTCCTACGAGCAGTACTTC
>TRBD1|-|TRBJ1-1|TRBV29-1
CSVEHRGQSTEASF
TGCAGCGTGGAACACAGGGGGCAGAGCACTGAAGCTTCCTTT
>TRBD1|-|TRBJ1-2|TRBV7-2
CASSLRRGRDGYTF
TGTGCCAGCAGCTTAAGAAGGGGGCGCGATGGCTACACCTTC
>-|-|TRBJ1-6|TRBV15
CATSRDHGNSPLHF
TGTGCCACCAGCAGAGATCACGGGAATTCACCCCTCCACTTT
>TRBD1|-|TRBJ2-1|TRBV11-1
CASSLGTTGGTYNEQFF
TGTGCCAGCAGCTTAGGGACGACAGGGGGCACCTACAATGAGCAGTTCTTC
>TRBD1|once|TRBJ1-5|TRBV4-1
CASSQEGFTGGLPGQPQHF
TGCGCCAGCAGCCAAGAAGGTTTTACAGGGGGCCTCCCCGGGCAGCCCCAGCATTTT
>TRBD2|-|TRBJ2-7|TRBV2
CASRDPGTKHYEQYF
TGTGCCAGCAGAGACCCCGGGACTAAACACTACGAGCAGTACTTC
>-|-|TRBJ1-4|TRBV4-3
CASSQERGEKLFF
TGCGCCAGCAGCCAAGAACGAGGCGAAAAACTGTTTTTT
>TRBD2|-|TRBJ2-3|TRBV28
CASSLAGTSRTDTQYF
TGTGCCAGCAGTTTAGCCGGGACTAGCCGCACAGATACGCAGTATTTT
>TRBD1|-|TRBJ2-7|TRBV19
CASSIDRGPYEQYF
TGTGCCAGTAGTATTGACAGGGGACCCTACGAGCAGTACTTC
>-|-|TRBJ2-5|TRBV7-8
CASSLAQGETQYF
TGTGCCAGCAGCTTAGCGCAGGGGGAGACCCAGTACTTC
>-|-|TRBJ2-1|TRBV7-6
CASSTHQTTLSYNEQFF
TGTGCCAGCAGCACCCACCAGACTACCCTCTCCTACAATGAGCAGTTCTTC
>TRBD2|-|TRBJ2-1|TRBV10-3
CAISDPGLAGDNEQFF
TGTGCCATCAGTGATCCGGGACTAGCGGGAGACAATGAGCAGTTCTTC
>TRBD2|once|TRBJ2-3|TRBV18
CASSPLSGSFGTDTQYF
TGTGCCAGCTCACCACTGAGCGGGAGTTTTGGCACAGATACGCAGTATTTT
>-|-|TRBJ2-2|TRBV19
CASTLEGATNTGELFF
TGTGCCAGTACCCTTGAGGGAGCGACGAACACCGGGGAGCTGTTTTTT
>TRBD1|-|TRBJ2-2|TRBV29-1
CSVRQGTTSTGELFF
TGCAGCGTAAGACAGGGGACGACCTCGACCGGGGAGCTGTTTTTT
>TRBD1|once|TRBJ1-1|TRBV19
CASRGQGVWSTEAFF
TGTGCCAGTAGGGGACAGGGGGTATGGAGCACTGAAGCTTTCTTT